Shown below are 26 T cell receptor beta chains from a single sample sequenced in a study of regulatory and conventional T cells in RAG deficiency. Conventional CD4+ T cells were sorted from blood as CD25-low CD127-high cells. TCRdb's table, derived via immunoSEQ multiplex PCR, lists solely in-frame clones and lacks some. This sample has 21,000 or so clones, with more than 85% found just once. These data also formed part of another study, on regulatory T cells. Turning to that study: The primer mix had 52 TRBV and 13 TRBJ primers.

Sequencing was done on a sample of CD4+ T cells sorted from blood. Receptors were obtained from a human donor in good health.

The genes are TRBV14 and TRBJ1-2; D unresolved. The CDR3 runs to 14 residues. The V end lost 4 bases, the J end lost 7 bases, and 16 bases lay between the germline ends. CDR1 is SGHDN, CDR2 FVKESK, per germline. The CDR3 spells CASSPSSSRGGYTF. CDR3 in DNA: TGTGCCAGCAGCCCCAGTTCATCCCGGGGTGGCTACACCTTC.

The rearrangement joins TRBV12-5 to TRBJ2-3; the match to TRBD2 covers 11 bases. Germline V CDR1 and CDR2: LGHNT, FRNRAP. V lost 4 bases to trimming and J lost 4 bases; unmatched junction nucleotides: 7. This CDR3 contains 16 residues. The CDR3 region is CASGSPSGRLSDTQYF. CDR3 nucleotides: TGTGCTAGTGGTTCTCCTAGCGGGAGGCTTTCAGATACGCAGTATTTT.

The V call is TRBV6-1, the J call TRBJ2-3; 7 nucleotides agree with TRBD2. This CDR3 comprises 15 residues. CDR1 and CDR2 (germline): MNHNS, SASEGT. Trimming at V came to 2 bases and at J to 0 bases, leaving 2 bases not matched to a gene. The CDR3: CASSELAVSTDTQYF. CDR3 coding DNA: TGTGCCAGCAGTGAACTAGCGGTTAGCACAGATACGCAGTATTTT.

The chain employs TRBV28 and TRBJ1-4, with D unclear. Germline CDR1 reads MDHEN; CDR2 reads SYDVKM. Between the trimmed V and J ends, which lost 2 bases and 4 bases, there was a span of 8 bases. The length of the CDR3 is 14 residues. This chain's CDR3 is CASSLGVRNEKLFF. Written as DNA, the CDR3 is TGTGCCAGCAGTTTAGGGGTACGTAATGAAAAACTGTTTTTT.

The gene calls are TRBV2 and TRBJ2-1, with D uncertain. This CDR3 is 11 amino acids long. Between the trimmed V and J ends, which lost 6 bases and 2 bases, there was a span of 2 bases. CDR1 and CDR2 (germline): SNHLY, FYNNEI. CDR3: CASSPYNEQFF. The CDR3 DNA reads TGTGCCAGCAGCCCCTACAATGAGCAGTTCTTC.

The chain is built from TRBV6-5 and TRBJ1-1, with D unclear. Germline-derived CDR1 and CDR2 are MNHEY and SVGAGI. Between the trimmed V and J ends, which lost 0 bases and 6 bases, there was a span of 14 bases. The CDR3 is 15 residues long. CDR3 sequence (DNA): TGTGCCAGCAGTTACTCTAGGGCTCAGACGGCTGAAGCTTTCTTT. Translation: CASSYSRAQTAEAFF.

Worth noting for this clone: An end of the junction does not agree with germline; a read error may underlie this. The rearrangement links TRBV6-5 to TRBJ1-1; D is possibly TRBD1 (6 bases). This CDR3 spans 15 amino acids. Germline V CDR1 and CDR2: MNHEY, SVGAGI. The CDR3 reads CASSYSAGANSEAFF. Written as DNA, the CDR3 is TGTGCCAGCAGTTACTCGGCAGGGGCAAACAGTGAAGCTTTCTTT.

The chain uses TRBV6-1 and TRBJ2-7; TRBD1 aligns across 8 bases. After removal of 9 bases from V and 5 bases from J, the junction contained 6 bases not matched to a gene. CDR1 is MNHNS, CDR2 SASEGT, per germline. This CDR3 contains 12 residues. CDR3 loop: CASWDRLHEQYF. In DNA form, the CDR3 reads TGTGCCAGTTGGGACAGGTTACACGAGCAGTACTTC.

This chain links TRBV6-6 with TRBJ2-2, with TRBD1 matching 8 bases. V trimming: 6 bases; J trimming: 6 bases; junction bases outside the gene matches: 6. The germline CDR1 and CDR2 sequences are MNHNY and SVGAGI (reference sequence). The CDR3 covers 14 residues. Written as DNA, the CDR3 is TGTGCCAGCAGGAGTGGACAGGGACCCGGGGAGCTGTTTTTT. It specifies CASRSGQGPGELFF.

The V gene is TRBV5-4, the J gene TRBJ2-1; TRBD1 agrees at 9 bases. CDR1 and CDR2 from the germline V gene are SGHNT and YYREEE (reference sequence). The V gene end was trimmed by 4 bases and the J gene end by 4 bases; junction bases not matched to a gene: 6. The length of the CDR3 is 15 residues. The CDR3 region has the DNA TGTGCCAGCAGCACCGGGACAGGGCCATACAATGAGCAGTTCTTC. It encodes CASSTGTGPYNEQFF.

The V call is TRBV6-6, the J call TRBJ2-1; D not resolved. V lost 0 bases to trimming and J lost 8 bases, with 8 bases between them. The germline gives CDR1 MNHNY, CDR2 SVGAGI (reference sequence). The CDR3 loop spans 13 amino acids. DNA of the CDR3: TGTGCCAGCAGTTACTCTAGTTTCCATGAGCAGTTCTTC. Translated: CASSYSSFHEQFF.

This rearrangement joins TRBV27 to TRBJ1-4; 7 nucleotides agree with TRBD1. This CDR3 spans 13 amino acids. The V and J ends lost 10 bases and 8 bases, in that order; junction bases with no gene match: 10. Germline V CDR1 and CDR2: MNHEY, SMNVEV (reference sequence). CDR3 in amino acids: CATSGTVEEKLFF. CDR3 coding DNA: TGTGCCACCTCCGGGACAGTTGAAGAAAAACTGTTTTTT.

Note on this clone: Other DNA sequences in the same sample also yield this CDR3. The J gene is TRBJ1-2, the V gene TRBV28; 7 bases map to TRBD1. V lost 1 base and J lost 8; bases outside the gene matches: 7. The CDR3 spans 14 residues. The germline V gene encodes CDR1 MDHEN and CDR2 SYDVKM. The CDR3 coding sequence is TGTGCCAGCAGTTTATATGAGGGGGCGGGGGGCTACACCTTC. Translation: CASSLYEGAGGYTF.

The chain joins TRBV18 to TRBJ1-1; the D is unclear. The CDR3 has 14 amino acids. The germline V gene has CDR1 KGHSH and CDR2 LQKENI. Trimming took off 0 bases at V and 0 bases at J, with 5 bases between the two ends. CDR3 in amino acids: CASSPPGMNTEAFF. The CDR3 nucleotides read TGTGCCAGCTCACCACCGGGCATGAACACTGAAGCTTTCTTT.

The V gene is TRBV9, the J gene TRBJ2-5; 11 bases map to TRBD2. CDR3 length: 15 amino acids. After removal of 4 bases from V and 4 bases from J, the junction contained 6 bases not matched to a gene. Germline V gene sequence: CDR1 SGDLS, CDR2 YYNGEE. The CDR3 DNA reads TGTGCCAGCAGCTATACCGGGACTAGCGGAGAGACCCAGTACTTC. This encodes CASSYTGTSGETQYF.

V and J are TRBV5-1 and TRBJ1-3; D is undetermined. The germline V gene encodes CDR1 SGHRS and CDR2 YFSETQ. The CDR3 loop spans 17 amino acids. The V and J ends lost 0 bases and 0 bases respectively, with 13 bases between them. CDR3 loop: CASSLESPRSSGNTIYF. The CDR3 nucleotides read TGCGCCAGCAGCTTGGAGAGTCCTAGGAGCTCTGGAAACACCATATATTTT.

This clone came up once. This chain links TRBV6-5 with TRBJ2-7; weak D call: TRBD1 (6 bases). With 2 bases removed from V and 1 base from J, the gap between germline ends came to 12 bases. Germline V gives CDR1 MNHEY, CDR2 SVGAGI. The CDR3 has 15 residues. The CDR3 DNA is TGTGCCAGCAGTTACACCCAGACAGGATCCTACGAGCAGTACTTC. Translation: CASSYTQTGSYEQYF.

This chain connects TRBV5-4 to TRBJ2-7; 7 bases are a match to TRBD1. Germline lookup yields CDR1 SGHNT and CDR2 YYREEE (reference sequence). The CDR3 loop spans 15 amino acids. V trimming: 4 bases; J trimming: 2 bases; junction bases outside the gene matches: 9. CDR3 protein: CASSPGGQATYEQYF. The DNA of the CDR3 is TGTGCCAGCAGCCCAGGAGGACAGGCAACCTACGAGCAGTACTTC.

V gene TRBV25-1 combines with J gene TRBJ2-3; D is perhaps TRBD2 (5 bases). Per the germline V gene, CDR1 is MGHDK and CDR2 is SYGVNS. The germline V and J ends were trimmed by 4 bases and 1 base, with 9 bases remaining between them. The CDR3 totals 14 residues. CDR3 DNA: TGTGCCAGCAGTGCGGACTTTCGCACAGATACGCAGTATTTT. Translated, it gives CASSADFRTDTQYF.

V and J are TRBV7-9 and TRBJ1-5; tentatively, D is TRBD1 (5 bases). CDR3 length equals 14 residues. V was pared by 6 bases and J by 5 bases, with 14 bases between. Germline loops: CDR1 SEHNR, CDR2 FQNEAQ (reference sequence). The CDR3 nucleotides are TGTGCCAGCAGTCCCTGGGGGGGGGATCAGCCCCAGCATTTT. It specifies CASSPWGGDQPQHF.

This clone came up once. The rearrangement uses TRBV27 and TRBJ1-4; TRBD1 matches 9 bases. The ends lost 6 bases at V and 8 bases at J; junction bases unmatched: 1. The germline gives CDR1 MNHEY, CDR2 SMNVEV (reference sequence). This CDR3 is built from 12 residues. The CDR3 reads CASRTGGEKLFF. In DNA, the CDR3 is TGTGCCAGCAGGACAGGGGGGGAAAAACTGTTTTTT.

The chain carries TRBV5-1 and TRBJ2-1; 14 bases are a match to TRBD2. Germline V gene lookup returns CDR1 SGHRS and CDR2 YFSETQ. The ends lost 2 bases at V and 7 bases at J; junction bases unmatched: 2. The CDR3 has 15 amino acids. The CDR3: CASSFGTSGRNEQFF. CDR3 coding DNA: TGCGCCAGCAGCTTCGGGACTAGCGGGAGAAATGAGCAGTTCTTC.

On this clone itself: One end of the junction fails to match germline, which may point to a read error. The chain has TRBV10-3 and TRBJ2-3; no definite D call. Germline values: CDR1 ENHRY, CDR2 SYGVKD. There are 14 residues in the CDR3. CDR3 sequence reads: CAISEGQGTNTQYF. The CDR3 nucleotides are TGTGCCATCAGTGAGGGTCAAGGCACAAATACGCAGTATTTT.

The gene calls are TRBV6-5 and TRBJ1-2, with D perhaps matching TRBD1 (6 bases). CDR1 is MNHEY, CDR2 SVGAGI, per germline. The V and J ends lost 2 bases and 7 bases respectively, with 17 bases between them. The CDR3 is made up of 15 amino acids. For the CDR3, the DNA is TGTGCCAGCAGTTACCCTACAGGGAAAGTCGCTGGCTACACCTTC. This encodes CASSYPTGKVAGYTF.

This chain links TRBV21-1 with TRBJ2-7; the DNA was not used to check the table's D call, TRBD1. TRBV21-1 is listed as a pseudogene. The CDR3 has 15 residues. DNA of the CDR3: TGTGCCAGCAGCGCGCGGGACAGGGAAGTCGGCGAGCAGTACTTC. Translated: CASSARDREVGEQYF.

The rearrangement joins TRBV11-2 to TRBJ1-6; D is possibly TRBD1 (5 bases). Germline CDR1 is SGHAT and CDR2 is FQNNGV. CDR3 length equals 18 residues. Deletions cut 5 bases from V and 9 bases from J, with 26 bases between. The CDR3 loop is CASSLGDAGSGLGSPLHF. Here the CDR3 DNA reads TGTGCCAGCAGCCTAGGGGACGCCGGGTCGGGATTAGGTTCACCCCTCCACTTT.